Detailed here is one T cell receptor beta chain. The V gene lost 6 bases and the J gene lost 3 bases, with 14 bases spanning the gap. This CDR3 comprises 14 residues. Germline V gene sequence: CDR1 MNHNY, CDR2 SVGAGI (reference sequence). The sample comes from a study of radiotherapy plus CTLA-4 blockade in lung cancer. Profiled with immunoSEQ multiplex PCR; TCRdb holds only in-frame clones, not every one. The table shows about 43,000 clones, with 65% to 75% occurring only once. Sample: peripheral blood, taken from a patient treated with radiotherapy plus ipilimumab. The V gene is TRBV6-6, the J gene TRBJ1-1; perhaps TRBD1 as D (6 bases). This receptor was taken from a human donor with non-small cell lung cancer who had a partial response to radiotherapy plus ipilimumab. The CDR3 nucleotides are TGTGCCAGCAGCCTACTTCGACAGGACACTGAAGCTTTCTTT. This encodes CASSLLRQDTEAFF.